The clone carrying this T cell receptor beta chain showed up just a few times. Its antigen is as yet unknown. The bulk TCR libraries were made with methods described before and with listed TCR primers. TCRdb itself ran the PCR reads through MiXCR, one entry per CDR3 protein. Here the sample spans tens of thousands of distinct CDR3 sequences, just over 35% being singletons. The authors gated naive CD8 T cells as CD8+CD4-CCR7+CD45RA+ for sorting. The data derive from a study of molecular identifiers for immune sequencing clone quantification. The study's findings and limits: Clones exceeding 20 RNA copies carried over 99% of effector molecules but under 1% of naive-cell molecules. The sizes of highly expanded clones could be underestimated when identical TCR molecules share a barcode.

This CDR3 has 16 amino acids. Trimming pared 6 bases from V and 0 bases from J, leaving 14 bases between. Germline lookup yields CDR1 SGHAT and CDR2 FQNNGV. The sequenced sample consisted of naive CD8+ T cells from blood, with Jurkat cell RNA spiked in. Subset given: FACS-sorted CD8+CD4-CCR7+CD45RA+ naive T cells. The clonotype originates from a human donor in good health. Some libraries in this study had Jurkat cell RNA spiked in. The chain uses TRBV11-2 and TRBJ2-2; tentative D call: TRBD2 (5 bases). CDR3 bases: TGTGCCAGCAGATCACTAGGGTTCGCGAACACCGGGGAGCTGTTTTTT. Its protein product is CASRSLGFANTGELFF.